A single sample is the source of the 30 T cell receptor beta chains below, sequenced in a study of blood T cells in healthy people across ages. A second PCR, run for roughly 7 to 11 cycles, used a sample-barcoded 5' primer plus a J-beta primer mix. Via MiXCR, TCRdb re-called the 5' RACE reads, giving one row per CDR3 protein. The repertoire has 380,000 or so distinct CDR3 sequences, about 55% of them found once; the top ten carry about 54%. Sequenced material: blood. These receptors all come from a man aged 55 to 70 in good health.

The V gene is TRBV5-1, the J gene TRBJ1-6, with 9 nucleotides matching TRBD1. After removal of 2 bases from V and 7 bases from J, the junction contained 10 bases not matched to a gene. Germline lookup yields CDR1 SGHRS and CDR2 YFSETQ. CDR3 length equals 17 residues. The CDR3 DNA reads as TGCGCCAGCAGCTTACACCTCCCGGGACAGGGCAATTCACCCCTCCACTTT. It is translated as CASSLHLPGQGNSPLHF.

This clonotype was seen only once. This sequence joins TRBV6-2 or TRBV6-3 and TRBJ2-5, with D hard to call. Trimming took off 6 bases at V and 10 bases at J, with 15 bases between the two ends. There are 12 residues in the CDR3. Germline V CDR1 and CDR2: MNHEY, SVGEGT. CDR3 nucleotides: TGTGCCAGCAGCCCCCGACCCTTGGGCCAGTACTTC. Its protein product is CASSPRPLGQYF.

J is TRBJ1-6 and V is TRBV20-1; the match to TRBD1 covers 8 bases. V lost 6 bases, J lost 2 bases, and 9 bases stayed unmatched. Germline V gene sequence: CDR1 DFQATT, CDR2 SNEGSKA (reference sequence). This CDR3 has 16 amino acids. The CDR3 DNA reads TGCAGTGCCTCTCCTAACAGGGGGACCTATAATTCACCCCTCCACTTT. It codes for CSASPNRGTYNSPLHF.

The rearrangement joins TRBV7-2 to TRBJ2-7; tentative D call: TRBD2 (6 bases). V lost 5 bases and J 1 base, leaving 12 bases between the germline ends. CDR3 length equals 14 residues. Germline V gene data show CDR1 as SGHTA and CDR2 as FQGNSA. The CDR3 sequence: CASSPAGTSYEQYF. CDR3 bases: TGTGCCAGCAGCCCGGCGGGGACGTCCTACGAGCAGTACTTC.

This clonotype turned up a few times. The CDR3 bases are TGTGCCAGCAGCCCACTGGGGGGACCGATTAACTATGGCTACACCTTC. Its translation: CASSPLGGPINYGYTF. The chain combines TRBV11-2 with TRBJ1-2, with D possibly matching TRBD1 (5 bases). Germline V CDR1 and CDR2: SGHAT, FQNNGV. V was pared by 5 bases and J by 1 base, with 17 bases between. The CDR3 loop spans 16 amino acids. Looking up the rest from reference TRBV11-2 and TRBJ1-2 gives the full variable domain: EAGVAQSPRYKIIEKRQSVAFWCNPISGHATLYWYQQILGQGPKLLIQFQNNGVVDDSQLPKDRFSAERLKGVDSTLKIQPAKLEDSAVYLCASSPLGGPINYGYTFGSGTRLTVV.

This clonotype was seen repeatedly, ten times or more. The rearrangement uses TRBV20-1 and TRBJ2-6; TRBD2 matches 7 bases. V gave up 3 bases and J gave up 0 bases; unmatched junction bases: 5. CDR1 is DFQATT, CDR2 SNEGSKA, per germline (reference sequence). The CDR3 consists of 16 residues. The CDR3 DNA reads TGCAGTGCTAGTTTGGCGGGAGTCTCTGGGGCCAACGTCCTGACTTTC. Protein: CSASLAGVSGANVLTF.

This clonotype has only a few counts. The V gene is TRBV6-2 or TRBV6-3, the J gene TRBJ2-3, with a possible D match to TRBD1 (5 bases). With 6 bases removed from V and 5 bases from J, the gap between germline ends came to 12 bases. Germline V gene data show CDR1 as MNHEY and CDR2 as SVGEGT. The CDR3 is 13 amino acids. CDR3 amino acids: CASRGLPRDTQYF. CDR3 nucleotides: TGTGCCAGCAGGGGGCTCCCCAGAGATACGCAGTATTTT.

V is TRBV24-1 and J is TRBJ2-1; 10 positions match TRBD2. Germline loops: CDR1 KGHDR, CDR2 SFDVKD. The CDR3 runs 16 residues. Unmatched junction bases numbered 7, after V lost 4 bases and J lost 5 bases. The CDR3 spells CATSEGRSGGDNEQFF. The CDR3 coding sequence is TGTGCCACCAGTGAAGGAAGAAGCGGGGGGGACAATGAGCAGTTCTTC.

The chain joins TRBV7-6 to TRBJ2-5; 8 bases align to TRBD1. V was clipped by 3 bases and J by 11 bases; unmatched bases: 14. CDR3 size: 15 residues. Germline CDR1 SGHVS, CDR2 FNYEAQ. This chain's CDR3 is CASSFQDRGAVKQYF. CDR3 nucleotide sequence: TGTGCCAGCAGCTTCCAAGACAGGGGAGCGGTGAAGCAGTACTTC.

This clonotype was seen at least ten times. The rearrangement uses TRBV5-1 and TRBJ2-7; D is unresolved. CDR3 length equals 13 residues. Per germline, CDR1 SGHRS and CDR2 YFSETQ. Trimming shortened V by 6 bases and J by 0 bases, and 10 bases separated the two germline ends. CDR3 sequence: CASIGTDSYEQYF. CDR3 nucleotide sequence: TGCGCCAGCATTGGCACAGACTCCTACGAGCAGTACTTC. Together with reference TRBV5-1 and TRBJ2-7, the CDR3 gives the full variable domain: KAGVTQTPRYLIKTRGQQVTLSCSPISGHRSVSWYQQTPGQGLQFLFEYFSETQRNKGNFPGRFSGRQFSNSRSEMNVSTLELGDSALYLCASIGTDSYEQYFGPGTRLTVT.

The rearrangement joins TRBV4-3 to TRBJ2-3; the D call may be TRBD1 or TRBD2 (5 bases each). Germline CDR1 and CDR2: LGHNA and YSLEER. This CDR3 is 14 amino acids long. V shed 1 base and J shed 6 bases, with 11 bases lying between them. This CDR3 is CASSQVGDPDTQYF. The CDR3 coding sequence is TGCGCCAGCAGCCAAGTGGGGGACCCGGATACGCAGTATTTT.

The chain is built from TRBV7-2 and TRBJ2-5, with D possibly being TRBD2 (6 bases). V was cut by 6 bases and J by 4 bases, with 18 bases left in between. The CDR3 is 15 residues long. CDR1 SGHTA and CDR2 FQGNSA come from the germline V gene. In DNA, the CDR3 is TGTGCCAGCAGGAGTTCCTGGGGAGGCGGAGAGACCCAGTACTTC. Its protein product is CASRSSWGGGETQYF.

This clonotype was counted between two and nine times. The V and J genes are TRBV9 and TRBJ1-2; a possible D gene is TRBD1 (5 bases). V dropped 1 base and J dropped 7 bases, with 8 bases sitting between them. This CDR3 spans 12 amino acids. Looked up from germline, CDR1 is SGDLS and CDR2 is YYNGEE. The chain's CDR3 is CASSVSGSGYTF. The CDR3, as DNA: TGTGCCAGCAGCGTATCAGGGTCTGGCTACACCTTC.

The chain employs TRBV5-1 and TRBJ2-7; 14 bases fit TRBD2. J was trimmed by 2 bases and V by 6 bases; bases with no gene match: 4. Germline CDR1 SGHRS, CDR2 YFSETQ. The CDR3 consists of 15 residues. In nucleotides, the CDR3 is TGCGCCAGCAACCCGGGACTAGCGGGGGCCTACGAGCAGTACTTC. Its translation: CASNPGLAGAYEQYF.

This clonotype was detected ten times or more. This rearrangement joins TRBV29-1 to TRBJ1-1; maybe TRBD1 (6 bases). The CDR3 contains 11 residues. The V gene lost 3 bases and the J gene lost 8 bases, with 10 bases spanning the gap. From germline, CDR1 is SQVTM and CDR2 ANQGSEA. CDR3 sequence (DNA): TGCAGCGTTGACCCGGGGGGCGAAGCTTTCTTT. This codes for CSVDPGGEAFF.

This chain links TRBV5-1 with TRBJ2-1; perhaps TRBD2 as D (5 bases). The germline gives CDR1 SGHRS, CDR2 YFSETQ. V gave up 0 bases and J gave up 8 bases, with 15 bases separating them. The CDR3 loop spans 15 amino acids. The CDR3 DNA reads TGCGCCAGCAGCTTGGAAGGGCCCTCGAGGGATGAGCAGTTCTTC. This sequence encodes CASSLEGPSRDEQFF.

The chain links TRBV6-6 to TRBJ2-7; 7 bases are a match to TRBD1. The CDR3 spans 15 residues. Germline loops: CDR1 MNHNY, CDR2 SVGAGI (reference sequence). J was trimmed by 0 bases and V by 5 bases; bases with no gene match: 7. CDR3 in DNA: TGTGCCAGCAGTCCCCGGGACAGCAGCTCCTACGAGCAGTACTTC. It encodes CASSPRDSSSYEQYF.

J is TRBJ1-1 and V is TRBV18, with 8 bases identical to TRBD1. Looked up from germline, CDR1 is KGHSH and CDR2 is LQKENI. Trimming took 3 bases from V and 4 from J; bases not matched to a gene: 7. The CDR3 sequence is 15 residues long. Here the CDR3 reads CASSPDRGMGTEAFF. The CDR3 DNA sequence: TGTGCCAGCTCACCCGACAGGGGAATGGGCACTGAAGCTTTCTTT.

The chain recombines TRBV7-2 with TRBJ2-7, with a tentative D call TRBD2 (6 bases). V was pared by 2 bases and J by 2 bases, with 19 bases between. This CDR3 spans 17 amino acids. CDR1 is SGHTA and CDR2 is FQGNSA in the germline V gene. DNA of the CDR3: TGTGCCAGCAGCTTAACATCTAGCGCTGGGATGCCCTACGAGCAGTACTTC. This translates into CASSLTSSAGMPYEQYF. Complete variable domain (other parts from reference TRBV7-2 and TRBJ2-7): GAGVSQSPSNKVTEKGKDVELRCDPISGHTALYWYRQSLGQGLEFLIYFQGNSAPDKSGLPSDRFSAERTGGSVSTLTIQRTQQEDSAVYLCASSLTSSAGMPYEQYFGPGTRLTVT.

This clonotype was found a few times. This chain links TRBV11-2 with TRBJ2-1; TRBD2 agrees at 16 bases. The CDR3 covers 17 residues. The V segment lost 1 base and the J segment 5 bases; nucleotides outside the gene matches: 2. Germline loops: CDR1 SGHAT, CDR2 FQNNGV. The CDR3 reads CASSLGGLAGGNNEQFF. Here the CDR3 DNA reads TGTGCCAGCAGCTTAGGGGGACTAGCGGGAGGGAACAATGAGCAGTTCTTC.

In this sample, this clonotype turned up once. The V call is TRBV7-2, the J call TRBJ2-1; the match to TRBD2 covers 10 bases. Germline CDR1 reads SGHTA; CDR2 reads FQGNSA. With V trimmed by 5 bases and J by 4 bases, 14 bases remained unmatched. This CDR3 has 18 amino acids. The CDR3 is CASSPGRAGGHSYNEQFF. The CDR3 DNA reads TGTGCCAGCAGCCCCGGACGAGCGGGGGGGCATTCTTACAATGAGCAGTTCTTC.

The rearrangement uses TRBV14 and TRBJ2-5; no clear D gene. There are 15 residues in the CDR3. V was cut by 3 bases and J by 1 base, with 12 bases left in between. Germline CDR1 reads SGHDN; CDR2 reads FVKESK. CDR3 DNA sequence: TGTGCCAGCAGCCAGGGTAGATGGGGCCAAGAGACCCAGTACTTC. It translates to CASSQGRWGQETQYF.

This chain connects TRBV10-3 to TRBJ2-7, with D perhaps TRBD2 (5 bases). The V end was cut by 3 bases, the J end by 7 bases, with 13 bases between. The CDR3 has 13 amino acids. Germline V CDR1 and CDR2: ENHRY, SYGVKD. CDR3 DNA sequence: TGTGCCATCAGTGACCGGGGTGCCTGGGAGCAGTACTTC. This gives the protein CAISDRGAWEQYF.

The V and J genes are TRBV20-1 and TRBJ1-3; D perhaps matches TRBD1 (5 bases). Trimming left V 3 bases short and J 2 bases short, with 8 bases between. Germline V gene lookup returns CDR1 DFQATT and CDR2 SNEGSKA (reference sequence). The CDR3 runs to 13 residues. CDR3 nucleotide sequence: TGCAGTGCTAGGGGGACCCCTGGAAACACCATATATTTT. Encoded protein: CSARGTPGNTIYF.

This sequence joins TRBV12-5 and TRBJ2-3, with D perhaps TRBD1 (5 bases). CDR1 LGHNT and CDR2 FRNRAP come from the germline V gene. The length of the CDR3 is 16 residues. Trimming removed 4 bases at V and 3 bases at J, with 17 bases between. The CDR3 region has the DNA TGTGCTAGTGGTTCTCAACAGGAGTTAGGGACAGATACGCAGTATTTT. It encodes CASGSQQELGTDTQYF.

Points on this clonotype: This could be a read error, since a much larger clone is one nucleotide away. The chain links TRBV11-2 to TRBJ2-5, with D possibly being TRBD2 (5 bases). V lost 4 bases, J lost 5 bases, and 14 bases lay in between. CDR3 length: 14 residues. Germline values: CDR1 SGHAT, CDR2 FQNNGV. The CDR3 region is CASSSPPERETQYF. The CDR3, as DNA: TGTGCCAGCAGCTCCCCCCCTGAGCGGGAGACCCAGTACTTC.

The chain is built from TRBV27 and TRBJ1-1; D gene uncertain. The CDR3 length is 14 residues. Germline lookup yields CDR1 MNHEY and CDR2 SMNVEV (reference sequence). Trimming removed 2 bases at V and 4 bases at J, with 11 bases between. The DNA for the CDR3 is TGTGCCAGCAGTTTAGCGAGGGAGGGCACTGAAGCTTTCTTT. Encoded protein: CASSLAREGTEAFF.

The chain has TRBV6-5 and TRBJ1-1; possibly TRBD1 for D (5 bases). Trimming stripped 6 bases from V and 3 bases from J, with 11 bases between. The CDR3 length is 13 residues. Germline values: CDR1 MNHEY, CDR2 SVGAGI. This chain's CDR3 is CASSRGRDTEAFF. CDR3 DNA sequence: TGTGCCAGCAGCCGGGGACGGGACACTGAAGCTTTCTTT.

CDR3 bases: TGTGCCAGCAGCCAAGATCCGGTTGGCCGACAGGCGTCCGATACGCAGTATTTT. The encoded protein is CASSQDPVGRQASDTQYF. This chain joins TRBV4-2 and TRBJ2-3; possibly TRBD1 for D (6 bases). This CDR3 region has 18 residues. V was pared by 0 bases and J by 6 bases, with 22 bases between. CDR1 is LGHNA and CDR2 is YNFKEQ in the germline V gene.

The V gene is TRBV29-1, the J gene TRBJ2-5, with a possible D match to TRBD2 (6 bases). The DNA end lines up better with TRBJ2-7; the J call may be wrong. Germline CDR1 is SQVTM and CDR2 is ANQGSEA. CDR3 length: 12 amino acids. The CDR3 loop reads CSVSNGGYEQYF. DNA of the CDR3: TGCAGCGTCTCGAACGGGGGCTACGAGCAGTACTTC.